The 18 T cell receptor beta chains in this list originate from one sample, sequenced in a study of post-analysis software for immune sequencing data. These TCRs are of unknown antigen specificity. Every TCR beta cDNA library bore unique molecular identifiers. TCRdb used MiXCR to reprocess the PCR reads, holding one entry per CDR3 protein. Found here are hundreds of thousands of distinct CDR3 sequences, 25% to 30% of them singletons; the top ten hold around 0.56%. Whole-study findings and limits: Elevated frequency relative to controls characterized roughly 5 TRBV segments in patients, TRBV5-6, TRBV5-1 and TRBV20-1 among them.

Source material: blood. Source of these receptors: a girl under 18 with multiple sclerosis.

This chain links TRBV14 with TRBJ2-1, with D perhaps matching TRBD2 (5 bases). Germline CDR1 reads SGHDN; CDR2 reads FVKESK. With 9 bases removed from V and 6 bases from J, the gap between germline ends came to 12 bases. The CDR3 has 12 amino acids. The CDR3 bases are TGTGCCAGACGTTCACGGGGCAATGAGCAGTTCTTC. Its protein is CARRSRGNEQFF.

Concerning this clonotype itself: The junction differs from germline at one of its ends, possibly a read error. This chain connects TRBV6-5 to TRBJ1-2; unclear D gene. This CDR3 is built from 15 residues. Germline V CDR1 and CDR2: MNHEY, SVGAGI. In nucleotides, the CDR3 is TGTGCCAGCAGTTGCAGCATGAACCCCTCCTATGGCTGCACCTTC. The encoded protein is CASSCSMNPSYGCTF.

The chain combines TRBV20-1 with TRBJ2-5; maybe TRBD2 (6 bases). Germline lookup yields CDR1 DFQATT and CDR2 SNEGSKA (reference sequence). CDR3 size: 15 residues. The V gene lost 4 bases and the J gene lost 11 bases, with 26 bases spanning the gap. In nucleotides, the CDR3 is TGCAGTGCTATACGCATTGGACTAATTGGGGTTGAGCAGTACTTC. Its translation is CSAIRIGLIGVEQYF.

This clonotype was seen more than once but under ten times. This chain uses TRBV25-1 with TRBJ1-1; D is undetermined. V lost 3 bases to trimming and J lost 6 bases, with 14 bases between them. The CDR3 length is 14 residues. CDR1 is MGHDK, CDR2 SYGVNS, per germline. CDR3 in amino acids: CASSDIGTDAEAFF. For the CDR3, the DNA is TGTGCCAGCAGTGATATAGGAACCGACGCTGAAGCTTTCTTT.

The genes are TRBV2 and TRBJ2-3; D may be TRBD1 (6 bases). Germline V gene lookup returns CDR1 SNHLY and CDR2 FYNNEI. This CDR3 comprises 15 residues. With 3 bases removed from V and 4 bases from J, the gap between germline ends came to 14 bases. The CDR3, as DNA: TGTGCCAGCAGTGAGCCAACAGGGTTTCCAGATACGCAGTATTTT. Translation gives CASSEPTGFPDTQYF.

This chain connects TRBV10-3 to TRBJ2-5; 11 bases are shared with TRBD2. The J call is uncertain, as TRBJ2-7 better fits the DNA end. The CDR3 has 12 amino acids. CDR1 and CDR2 (germline): ENHRY, SYGVKD. The CDR3 sequence: CAVGLADYEQYF. CDR3 DNA sequence: TGTGCCGTGGGACTAGCGGACTACGAGCAGTACTTC.

V usage is TRBV6-1 and J usage is TRBJ1-1, with D possibly TRBD1 on 6 matching bases. Germline CDR1 and CDR2: MNHNS and SASEGT. The V end lost 8 bases, the J end lost 4 bases, and 14 bases lay between the germline ends. The CDR3 has 13 residues. CDR3 protein: CASATGPGTEAFF. The CDR3 nucleotides read TGTGCCAGCGCTACAGGGCCGGGCACTGAAGCTTTCTTT.

Comment on this clonotype: The junction and the germline gene differ at one end; a read error may be behind it. The chain links TRBV20-1 to TRBJ2-3; weak D call: TRBD2 (6 bases). Per the germline V gene, CDR1 is DFQATT and CDR2 is SNEGSKA (reference sequence). The CDR3 has 15 amino acids. For the CDR3, the DNA is TGCAGCGCTAGAGCCGGGGGTTTTAGCACAGATACGCAGTATTTT. Protein sequence: CSARAGGFSTDTQYF.

This clonotype was seen more than once but under ten times. The chain combines TRBV6-6 with TRBJ2-5, with TRBD2 matching over 7 bases. The germline gives CDR1 MNHNY, CDR2 SVGAGI (reference sequence). Trimming took 2 bases from V and 1 from J; bases not matched to a gene: 4. The CDR3 covers 15 residues. CDR3 amino acids: CASSYGPGGQETQYF. CDR3 in DNA: TGTGCCAGCAGTTACGGTCCGGGGGGCCAAGAGACCCAGTACTTC.

This clonotype was seen more than once but under ten times. The V call is TRBV27, the J call TRBJ1-5, with D possibly matching TRBD1 (6 bases). Germline values: CDR1 MNHEY, CDR2 SMNVEV (reference sequence). V dropped 7 bases and J dropped 6 bases, with 16 bases sitting between them. The CDR3 has 14 residues. The CDR3 nucleotides read TGTGCCAGCACTCCTACAGGGTTCGGTCAGCCCCAGCATTTT. Translation: CASTPTGFGQPQHF.

This clonotype turned up a few times. V gene TRBV10-3 combines with J gene TRBJ2-7; 11 positions match TRBD2. The germline V gene encodes CDR1 ENHRY and CDR2 SYGVKD. The CDR3 totals 15 residues. Trimming cost V 7 bases and J 2 bases; bases outside gene matches: 7. The CDR3 nucleotides read TGTGCCATCATGCAGCCGGGACTAGCGGCCTACGAGCAGTACTTC. Protein: CAIMQPGLAAYEQYF.

This clonotype has just a few counts. The rearrangement joins TRBV19 to TRBJ1-1; no clear D. This CDR3 region has 13 residues. The V gene's germline CDR1 is LNHDA and CDR2 SQIVND (reference sequence). With 1 base removed from V and 4 bases from J, the gap between germline ends came to 7 bases. CDR3 amino acids: CASSIGWGTEAFF. CDR3 nucleotides: TGTGCCAGTAGTATAGGATGGGGCACTGAAGCTTTCTTT. Full variable domain (missing parts from reference TRBV19 and TRBJ1-1): DGGITQSPKYLFRKEGQNVTLSCEQNLNHDAMYWYRQDPGQGLRLIYYSQIVNDFQKGDIAEGYSVSREKKESFPLTVTSAQKNPTAFYLCASSIGWGTEAFFGQGTRLTVV.

This chain uses TRBV12-3 or TRBV12-4 with TRBJ1-6; D is uncertain. This CDR3 is 17 amino acids long. V shed 2 bases and J shed 5 bases, with 16 bases lying between them. The CDR3 protein is CASSLLFRVAHNSPLHF. The CDR3 nucleotides are TGTGCCAGCAGTTTACTATTCCGGGTCGCCCATAATTCACCCCTCCACTTT.

This clonotype was seen only a few times. The chain is built from TRBV25-1 and TRBJ2-7; D gene uncertain. The CDR3 totals 11 residues. Germline CDR1 is MGHDK and CDR2 is SYGVNS. Between the trimmed V and J ends, which lost 4 bases and 9 bases, there was a span of 10 bases. CDR3 bases: TGTGCCAGCAGTGCTCTAGAGAGGCAGTACTTC. This gives the protein CASSALERQYF.

This clonotype occurred a few times. This sequence joins TRBV5-1 and TRBJ2-7, with D uncertain. The V and J ends lost 4 bases and 6 bases respectively, with 17 bases between them. The germline CDR1 and CDR2 sequences are SGHRS and YFSETQ. The CDR3 is made up of 14 amino acids. CDR3 nucleotides: TGCGCCAGCAGCCTGGGAACGGAACCTCGCGAGCAGTACTTC. Its protein product is CASSLGTEPREQYF.

This sequence joins TRBV10-3 and TRBJ2-1; 9 positions match TRBD2. Germline trimming cut 4 bases from V and 0 bases from J; bases unmatched to any gene: 13. This CDR3 comprises 19 residues. Germline V gene sequence: CDR1 ENHRY, CDR2 SYGVKD. The CDR3 loop reads CAISARGTSRRYSYNEQFF. The CDR3 DNA sequence: TGTGCCATCAGTGCCCGTGGGACTAGCAGGAGATACTCCTACAATGAGCAGTTCTTC.

V is TRBV4-2 and J is TRBJ2-3; 9 nucleotides align to TRBD2. Germline values: CDR1 LGHNA, CDR2 YNFKEQ. V trimming: 0 bases; J trimming: 2 bases; junction bases outside the gene matches: 12. This CDR3 is 19 amino acids long. The CDR3, as DNA: TGTGCCAGCAGCCAAGATCTCATAGCGGGAGAGAGGGACACAGATACGCAGTATTTT. This translates into CASSQDLIAGERDTDTQYF.

This rearrangement joins TRBV7-2 to TRBJ2-1; D gene uncertain. The CDR3 is made up of 19 amino acids. Germline CDR1 reads SGHTA; CDR2 reads FQGNSA. V was pared by 2 bases and J by 2 bases, with 22 bases between. This chain's CDR3 is CASSLLSPKGLRAYNEQFF. In nucleotides, the CDR3 is TGTGCCAGCAGCTTATTGTCCCCAAAGGGTCTAAGGGCCTACAATGAGCAGTTCTTC.